This T cell receptor (beta chain) was observed in a study of blood T cell repertoires in COVID-19 (dated by TCRdb to about 2020). General notes on the study: The collaborator samples originated in the United States, Italy and Spain and spanned the acute and convalescent phases of COVID-19. The material from the prospective study consisted of cDNA or gDNA derived from T cells, B-cell-depleted T cells, or PBMCs. Subjects who had been exposed to COVID-19, were actively infected with it, or had recovered from it provided the deeply sampled blood TCRbeta repertoires that made up the dataset. A freely available public database, intended as a resource for researchers studying the immune response to SARS-CoV-2, is where the repertoires were released. Samples were obtained from the ongoing ImmuneRACE study (first 160 participants) and from over a thousand subjects provided by 6 global collaborators. The sample metadata nearly always contained a de-identified subject ID, COVID-19 status, age in years and sex. Where available, HLA class I and class II types were taken from metadata supplied by the sample provider and were not determined by assay-based typing.

One collaborating source in Seattle enrolled patients during active infection and followed them longitudinally through the course of disease. The collaborating institutions used their own protocols to collect whole blood in K2EDTA tubes. For TCRbeta analysis, collaborators shipped samples as frozen whole blood, isolated PBMCs, or DNA extracted from either of those sample types. A word on this clone: Its antigen target is currently unknown. The sample holds no much larger clone one base away, and base qualities are not on file.

Points the paper makes about the study in general: The quantity of clinical and demographic metadata differed by source and by participant and was supplied without curation.

CDR1 and CDR2, looked up from the germline V gene, are SGHRS and YFSETQ. Counted from cysteine to phenylalanine, this CDR3 has 17 amino acids. Just the 51-base CDR3 DNA is kept, in frame starting at base 1. For this chain, trimming is 0 bases at the V end and 2 bases at the J end, and the number of junction bases without a gene match is 7. TCRbeta CDR3 regions were amplified from genomic DNA using the immunoSEQ Assay, a bias-controlled multiplex PCR. Per the original workflow: The number of nucleated cells in each sample was estimated by amplification of reference gene primers within the assay. To quantify the absolute abundance of each unique TCRbeta CDR3 rearrangement, sequence reads were collapsed and filtered. For each sample, productive Simpson clonality was calculated as the square root of Simpson's diversity index over productive rearrangements. What TCRdb holds here is the immuneACCESS table cut down to in-frame rearrangements. Part of the clones is not present; checked against another copy, under half of the missing clones reflect an unresolved V gene, and the others are unexplained. V, J and clone size are taken as reported in that table, and D and trimming were inferred from the DNA itself. Present in this sample are 250,000 to 350,000 clones, about 81% of which were seen just once. The ten largest clones add up to roughly 1.6% of the sample.

This receptor was taken from a human donor with COVID-19, enrolled during active disease. The donor label of this sample is uncertain. Sample: peripheral blood. The chain is made from TRBV5-1 and TRBJ2-1; TRBD2 lines up with 8 middle nucleotides. The nucleotides are TGCGCCAGCAGCTTGGAGGGGGTGGGACTAGCCTACAATGAGCAGTTCTTC. This yields the protein CASSLEGVGLAYNEQFF. The full variable domain, with segments outside the CDR3 supplied by the reference TRBV5-1 and TRBJ2-1 proteins, appears as KAGVTQTPRYLIKTRGQQVTLSCSPISGHRSVSWYQQTPGQGLQFLFEYFSETQRNKGNFPGRFSGRQFSNSRSEMNVSTLELGDSALYLCASSLEGVGLAYNEQFFGPGTRLTVL.